This is a list of T cell receptor beta chains from one sample in a study of T cells after posttransplantation cyclophosphamide. Clones were sequenced by immunoSEQ multiplex PCR, and TCRdb holds only the in-frame ones, with some missing. Among 2,500 to 3,500 clones listed, about 56% were seen once. This material consisted of PBMCs, taken 30 days after allogeneic stem cell transplant with posttransplant cyclophosphamide. These TCRs come from a male patient aged 60-69 years who received an allogeneic stem cell transplant from a related donor and was CMV-positive. The graft donor may be the source of some T cells. The CDR3 runs from the conserved cysteine through the conserved F or W. Fields, in order: D gene, V gene, clone size, J gene, CDR3 protein, CDR3 DNA. D genes are given only for firm matches. Rows may omit the clone size; those that give it use once, few, many or a size class.

D: NA
V: TRBV11-2
size: NA
J: TRBJ2-6
CDR3: CASSNRAGANVLTF
DNA: TGTGCCAGCAGCAACAGGGCTGGGGCCAACGTCCTGACTTTC

D: NA
V: TRBV23-1
size: NA
J: TRBJ2-3
CDR3: CASSQLGQGYASGVDTQYF
DNA: TGCGCCAGCAGTCAATTGGGTCAGGGATATGCCTCTGGGGTAGATACGCAGTATTTT

D: TRBD1
V: TRBV10-3
size: few
J: TRBJ1-4
CDR3: CAISVAGGSEKLFF
DNA: TGTGCCATCAGTGTTGCAGGGGGGTCTGAAAAACTGTTTTTT

D: NA
V: TRBV10-3
size: few
J: TRBJ2-7
CDR3: CAINPGLRAAEQYF
DNA: TGTGCCATCAACCCCGGCCTGAGGGCGGCGGAGCAGTACTTC

D: TRBD2
V: TRBV5-1
size: NA
J: TRBJ2-2
CDR3: CASSFGGRGGTGELFF
DNA: TGCGCCAGCAGCTTTGGCGGGAGAGGAGGGACCGGGGAGCTGTTTTTT

D: NA
V: TRBV29-1
size: few
J: TRBJ1-1
CDR3: CSGSGGTEAFF
DNA: TGCAGCGGCTCCGGGGGCACTGAAGCTTTCTTT

D: TRBD2
V: TRBV7-9
size: NA
J: TRBJ2-1
CDR3: CASSPNPLAGGPRNEQFF
DNA: TGTGCCAGCAGCCCTAACCCACTAGCGGGGGGGCCTCGCAATGAGCAGTTCTTC

D: TRBD1
V: TRBV7-2
size: few
J: TRBJ2-7
CDR3: CASSGNRGYEQYF
DNA: TGTGCCAGCAGCGGAAACAGGGGCTACGAGCAGTACTTC

D: NA
V: TRBV4-2
size: NA
J: TRBJ1-1
CDR3: CASSQGIGGDTEAFF
DNA: TGTGCCAGCAGCCAAGGCATAGGGGGGGACACTGAAGCTTTCTTT

D: TRBD1
V: TRBV18
size: NA
J: TRBJ1-2
CDR3: CASSPPTGQYGYTF
DNA: TGTGCCAGCTCACCACCGACAGGGCAATATGGCTACACCTTC

D: NA
V: TRBV5-4
size: NA
J: TRBJ2-7
CDR3: CASSPQAGWNEQYF
DNA: TGTGCCAGCAGCCCCCAGGCGGGGTGGAACGAGCAGTACTTC

D: TRBD1
V: TRBV2
size: NA
J: TRBJ2-7
CDR3: CASSEEVRTGGGSEQYF
DNA: TGTGCCAGCAGTGAAGAGGTACGGACAGGGGGCGGTTCCGAGCAGTACTTC

D: NA
V: TRBV5-5
size: NA
J: TRBJ2-1
CDR3: CASSLVSYNEQFF
DNA: TGTGCCAGCAGCCTCGTCAGCTACAATGAGCAGTTCTTC

D: NA
V: TRBV2
size: medium-sized
J: TRBJ1-1
CDR3: CASREVMNTEAFF
DNA: TGTGCCAGCAGGGAGGTGATGAACACTGAAGCTTTCTTT

D: NA
V: TRBV30
size: medium-sized
J: TRBJ2-6
CDR3: CAWSRLAGANVLTF
DNA: TGTGCCTGGAGTAGACTGGCTGGGGCCAACGTCCTGACTTTC

D: NA
V: TRBV7-9
size: NA
J: TRBJ2-2
CDR3: CASRPSNGELFF
DNA: TGTGCCAGCCGCCCTAGCAACGGGGAGCTGTTTTTT

D: TRBD1
V: TRBV14
size: large
J: TRBJ1-2
CDR3: CASSQVVGTGTGYTF
DNA: TGTGCCAGCAGCCAAGTAGTAGGGACAGGGACTGGCTACACCTTC

D: NA
V: TRBV7-3
size: NA
J: TRBJ1-1
CDR3: CASTRGSNTEAFF
DNA: TGTGCCAGTACCAGGGGCTCGAACACTGAAGCTTTCTTT

D: NA
V: TRBV20-1
size: NA
J: TRBJ1-2
CDR3: CIGQGRYGYTF
DNA: TGCATCGGGCAGGGCCGGTATGGCTACACCTTC

D: NA
V: TRBV29-1
size: NA
J: TRBJ1-1
CDR3: CSGGTTGIFF
DNA: TGCAGCGGGGGGACAACAGGGATTTTCTTT

D: NA
V: TRBV6-5
size: NA
J: TRBJ2-7
CDR3: CASSYSEQFYEQYF
DNA: TGTGCCAGCAGTTACTCGGAGCAGTTCTACGAGCAGTACTTC

D: TRBD2
V: TRBV7-2
size: medium-sized
J: TRBJ2-7
CDR3: CASSHGTSGRRVGYEQYF
DNA: TGTGCCAGCAGCCATGGAACTAGCGGGAGAAGGGTGGGCTACGAGCAGTACTTC

D: NA
V: TRBV5-1
size: NA
J: TRBJ2-5
CDR3: CASSLIGGETQYF
DNA: TGCGCCAGCAGCTTGATTGGCGGAGAGACCCAGTACTTC

D: TRBD2
V: TRBV19
size: few
J: TRBJ2-1
CDR3: CASSKTSGRVDEQFF
DNA: TGTGCCAGTAGTAAGACTAGCGGGAGGGTTGATGAGCAGTTCTTC

D: TRBD2
V: TRBV10-2
size: NA
J: TRBJ2-3
CDR3: CASRSGITDTQYF
DNA: TGCGCCAGCCGTAGCGGGATTACAGATACGCAGTATTTT

D: NA
V: TRBV19
size: once
J: TRBJ2-5
CDR3: CASSIGSGKGVKETQYF
DNA: TGTGCCAGTAGTATAGGGTCGGGGAAGGGGGTAAAAGAGACCCAGTACTTC